This T cell receptor beta chain is from a study of beta chain features in type 1 diabetes. The CDR3 is 19 residues long. A heparinised blood draw that averaged about 100 mL was obtained once from each donor. Sequencing targeted expressed TCRB transcripts, as all isolated RNA had been reverse transcribed. Some clones are missing from TCRdb's copy, which holds only in-frame ones; the method was immunoSEQ multiplex PCR. Of roughly 25,000 clones in the sample, 60% to 80% were seen once. The genes are TRBV1 and TRBJ2-2; the D segment call TRBD1 is taken from the table without a DNA check. TRBV1 is labeled a pseudogene. The sequenced sample consisted of Tregs from blood. The sequence was collected from a woman aged 35 to 49 in good health. This CDR3 reads CTSSHSQGERGKGTGELFF. The CDR3 coding sequence is TGCACCAGCAGCCATAGCCAGGGGGAAAGGGGGAAAGGCACCGGGGAGCTGTTTTTT.